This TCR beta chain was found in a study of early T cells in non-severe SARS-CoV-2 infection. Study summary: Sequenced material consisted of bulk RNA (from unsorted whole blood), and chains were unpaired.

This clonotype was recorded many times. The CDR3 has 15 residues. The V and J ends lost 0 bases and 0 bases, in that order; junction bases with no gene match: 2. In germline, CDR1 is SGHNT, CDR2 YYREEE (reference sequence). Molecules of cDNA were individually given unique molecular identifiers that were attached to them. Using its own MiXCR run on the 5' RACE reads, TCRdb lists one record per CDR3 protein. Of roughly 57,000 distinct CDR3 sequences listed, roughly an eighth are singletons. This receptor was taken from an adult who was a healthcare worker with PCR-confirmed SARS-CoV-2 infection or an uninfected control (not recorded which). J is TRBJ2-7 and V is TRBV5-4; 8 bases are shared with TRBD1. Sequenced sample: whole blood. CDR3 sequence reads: CASSLGDRSSYEQYF. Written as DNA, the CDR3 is TGTGCCAGCAGCTTGGGGGACAGGAGCTCCTACGAGCAGTACTTC.